The present TCR beta chain was sequenced within a study of cytomegalovirus exposure and HLA in healthy donors (dated by TCRdb to the late 2010s). Regarding the complete study: In an earlier analysis of some 550 of the donors, 250 to 350 Gb of sequence data and 90 million to 130 million unique TCR beta sequences from some 170 million T cells were reported. An early release covering approximately 600 HLA-typed donors comprised about 310 gigabases of sequencing data and around 86 million unique TCR sequences. Among the approximately 400 genotyped donors, about 83% belonged to the genetic ancestry cluster associated with self-reported Caucasian donors. The study aimed to test whether cataloging public T cell receptors could reveal signatures of past pathogen exposure. The study used immunosequencing to profile the T cell repertoires of about 670 subjects and linked those repertoires to cytomegalovirus serostatus. A separate validation cohort of 90 to 150 different subjects was used in addition to the approximately 700-subject first cohort. To predict cytomegalovirus infection status, the study combined high-throughput TCR immunosequencing, statistical association of individual TCRs with disease status, and machine learning. A later analysis re-analyzed previously published TCR beta repertoires from 666 donors and added high-resolution HLA genotyping to study TCR occurrence patterns. The later analysis used no new phenotypic data to find candidate immune exposures, relying instead on TCR beta sequences and their occurrence across donors. In an earlier analysis of over 550 of the donors, high-throughput TCR beta sequencing was used to judge whether each TCR beta V gene segment behaved as functional or pseudogenic. Donor age, sex, ethnicity and CMV serostatus were collected together with the repertoire data. A later genetic analysis took genome-wide SNP genotypes for about 55% of the 666 donors and used that subset as a discovery cohort. All discovery cohort repertoires had been generated using a single sequencing platform. HLA typing included class I and class II loci at four-digit resolution. Typing coverage varied by locus: about 629-640 donors for A, B, C, DRB1 and DQB1; 500 to 550 for DQA1; 606 for DPA1; around 490 for DPB1. Because of strong linkage in the cohort, four to six DR-DQ haplotypes were treated as single units for association and clustering. On average, roughly 240,000 unique TCR beta nucleotide sequences were sequenced per donor among some 430 genotyped donors of the cohort, with around 19% of those sequences being non-productive. On the study overall, not on this receptor specifically: In a later analysis, HLA-associated TCR beta chains were found to be more clonally expanded and to have lower generation probabilities than equally common non-associated chains. In an earlier analysis of roughly 560 of the donors, most TCR beta V segments were observed in productive rearrangements about 87% or about 30% of the time, broadly matching IMGT annotations. Linkage disequilibrium might explain the correlated functional status among segregating V segments, but an unknown experimental factor could not be ruled out. The authors suggested that the approach could potentially be extended to other disease states and immunological phenotypes. For the cohort, immune exposure information was limited to CMV serostatus. Because HLA typing was missing for some donors at each locus, association tests included only the typed subset. Most TCR sequences were seen in very few donors, while some public TCRs were found in many individuals. A cluster of highly shared sequence variants was judged likely to represent a technical artifact of the sequencing pipeline. According to a later analysis, most CMV-associated TCR beta chains appeared to be HLA-restricted, and the HLA associations seemed to be driven largely by CMV exposure. A further reported finding was that TCR beta sequences accurately predicted the HLA-A and HLA-B alleles for most subjects in the first cohort. A few of the identified cytomegalovirus-associated TCR beta chains were confirmed in vitro to be specific for cytomegalovirus antigens. According to a later analysis, parvovirus B19, influenza, CMV and Epstein-Barr virus appeared linked to several top co-occurrence clusters. A later genetic analysis reported fewer N-insertions in productive TCRs among donors in an Asian-associated ancestry cluster than the roughly 620-donor mean. An association between a missense DCLRE1C variant and V-gene and J-gene trimming of TCR beta chains was found in a later genetic analysis and replicated in an independent cohort. When HLA alleles, especially DR and DQ, strongly co-occurred, TCR associations were difficult to assign to individual alleles. A total of fewer than 200 TCR beta chains were listed by the study as associated with cytomegalovirus. Presence/absence analyses assumed roughly uniform sequencing depth across donors, an assumption that may not hold. In this cohort, only TCR beta chains were sequenced, and detectable features were limited by the absence of alpha or paired-chain data. A later analysis found that TCR association rates varied across HLA loci, with DRB1 alleles showing the most associated TCRs and HLA-C alleles the fewest. In both the original and validation cohorts, the classifier was reported to diagnose cytomegalovirus status with high specificity and sensitivity. Roughly 17 rarely observed V segments, including chromosome 9 orphons, were excluded from the earlier analysis of approximately 500 of the donors because counts were too low. The 87-base-pair reads could not distinguish some IMGT-functional V segments, including TRBV6-2 and TRBV6-3, so those segments were excluded. At a false discovery rate of 0.05, a later analysis linked 15,000 to 20,000 TCR beta sequences to specific HLA alleles.

The library relied on the immunoSEQ multiplex PCR assay. The multiplex PCR relied on a mix of 60 forward primers for TCR Vbeta segments and 13 reverse primers for TCR Jbeta segments. The CDR3 region of rearranged TCR beta genes was amplified from genomic DNA by a multiplex PCR assay. Amplified TCR beta libraries were sequenced as 87-base-pair reads on the Illumina HiSeq System. Per the authors' processing: Across the 670 or so repertoires, a later analysis counted approximately 83 million unique TCR beta chains, approximately 10 million of which were shared by at least two donors. A nearest-neighbor algorithm error-corrected the raw reads and collapsed the reads into unique sequences, merging closely related sequences to remove PCR and sequencing errors. V, D and J gene segments were assigned by aligning CDR3 sequences to IMGT reference sequences. For a sequence to be retained, a match of at least six nucleotides was required to both a V gene segment and a J gene segment. Rearrangements were classified as productive when the CDR3 lacked stop codons and remained in frame with V and J, and all other rearrangements were classified as non-productive. CDR3 was defined by IMGT convention, running from the second conserved V-encoded cysteine to the conserved J-encoded phenylalanine. Sequences without an unambiguous match to a single V gene segment were excluded from the earlier analysis of over 500 of the donors. An earlier analysis of a few hundred of the donors classified V segments as functional when productive rearrangements were above 56.7% and as segregating when the standard deviation between donors was above 5%. To diagnose cytomegalovirus status from the catalog of TCR beta chain sequences, a statistical classification framework was built. In a later analysis, TCR nucleotide sequences were compared against IMGT/GENE-DB human TR gene sequences so that V and J genes could be assigned. In a later analysis, CDR3 sequences and most-parsimonious VDJ recombination scenarios were assigned using the TCRdist pipeline. In a later analysis, each TCR beta chain was defined by its CDR3 amino acid sequence together with its V-gene family, and reads without a unique V-gene family were excluded. A later analysis removed roughly 590 highly shared, low-generation-probability nucleotide sequences to deal with suspected cross-contamination and a sequencing artifact. A later analysis calculated a clonal expansion index for each public chain from normalized within-repertoire ranks of inferred template counts. In a later analysis, generation probabilities were computed using a VDJ recombination model fitted to out-of-frame rearrangements, and the results were checked against IGoR. A later analysis scored TCR-TCR, TCR-HLA and TCR-CMV co-occurrence with hypergeometric tests, applying a repertoire-size bias correction to TCR pairs. False discovery rates were estimated in a later analysis by permuting HLA or CMV assignments 20 times. In a later analysis, co-occurring TCRs were grouped using DBSCAN, with TCRdist sequence similarity added in when clustering inside HLA-allele-positive subsets. For co-occurrence clustering, repertoires with fewer than 30,000 or more than 120,000 public chains were excluded, along with 4 to 6 repertoires with anomalous nucleotide sharing. TCRdb limited this immuneACCESS table to in-frame rearrangements with V and J called. A share of clones is missing; checked studies link under half to unresolved V genes, and the rest is unexplained. That table gives V, J and clone size, and the DNA gave D and trimming. For this sample there are some 150,000 clones; more than 75% appear just once. 10% to 15% of the sample is taken by the ten largest.

The CDR3 runs 15 amino acids, cysteine and phenylalanine included. Only CDR3 DNA is held: 45 bases, read in frame from base 1. Trimming costs V 7 bases and J 7 bases, and their ends lie 23 bases apart. The germline V gene (reference sequence) gives CDR1 as MNHNY and CDR2 as SVGAGI. Comment on this clone: It has no known antigen specificity. Base qualities are not recorded, but no much larger clone differs from it by a single base.

In total, 666 healthy bone marrow donors made up the cohort. At the time of sampling, all cohort members were nominally healthy, though unrecorded immune exposures were likely present. The donor was CMV seropositive and was included in the group of 289 seropositive cohort members. A peripheral blood sample was provided by each donor, and peripheral blood mononuclear cells were used for TCR beta sequencing. Genomic DNA extraction from the blood cell samples was performed with the Qiagen DNeasy Blood Extraction Kit. Sequenced: PBMCs. This clonotype was obtained from a man younger than 40 in good health and CMV-seropositive. The V gene is TRBV6-6 and the J gene is TRBJ2-7; 5 matching bases give a weak D call of TRBD2. This receptor carries the CDR3 CASIPSTSGNREQYF. The nucleotide sequence is TGTGCCAGCATCCCATCGACATCCGGGAATCGGGAGCAGTACTTC.